This T cell receptor (beta chain) was captured by sequencing in a study of patients and donors after allogeneic stem cell transplantation. Only a few counts were recorded for this clonotype. TCRdb processed the RT-PCR reads anew with MiXCR; each CDR3 protein has one entry. Here the sample spans hundreds of thousands of distinct CDR3 sequences, over 30% being singletons. This CDR3 comprises 15 residues. CDR1 and CDR2 from the germline V gene are SGHRS and YFSETQ. V dropped 0 bases and J dropped 2 bases, with 9 bases sitting between them. The origin of this receptor is a human donor who was either an allogeneic HSCT recipient or a stem cell or donor lymphocyte infusion donor (not recorded which). It is not recorded whose cells these are; they may come from a transplant donor. The sample taken for sequencing was blood, either unsorted or a sorted T cell fraction (not recorded which). The rearrangement uses TRBV5-1 and TRBJ1-5; unclear D gene. The CDR3 is CASSLGVDGNQPQHF. CDR3 nucleotides: TGCGCCAGCAGCTTGGGTGTTGATGGCAATCAGCCCCAGCATTTT.